The 3 T cell receptor beta chains in this list originate from one sample, sequenced in a study of Graves' ophthalmopathy and Graves' hyperthyroidism. CDR3 regions of TCR beta were amplified from RNA transcripts. Amplification began with first-round RT-PCR using HTBI primers, then second-round multiplex PCR was performed. TCRdb ran MiXCR on the multiplex PCR reads and lists one entry per CDR3 protein. The data contain 350,000 to 400,000 distinct CDR3 sequences, 15% of them singletons. The sequencing input was peripheral blood. The origin of the receptors is a woman between 18 and 29 years old with stable Graves' hyperthyroidism.

The chain is built from TRBV5-1 and TRBJ1-1; the D is unclear. V was shortened by 7 bases and J by 3 bases, with 13 bases between the two germline ends. CDR3 length: 13 residues. Germline CDR1 is SGHRS and CDR2 is YFSETQ. The CDR3 DNA sequence: TGCGCCAGCCTTAACCCCGGCCACACTGAAGCTTTCTTT. This encodes CASLNPGHTEAFF.

At least ten counts were recorded for this clonotype. The chain combines TRBV9 with TRBJ1-2; D is unclear. Germline V gene sequence: CDR1 SGDLS, CDR2 YYNGEE. V was shortened by 0 bases and J by 8 bases, with 11 bases between the two germline ends. This CDR3 spans 13 amino acids. The CDR3 DNA reads as TGTGCCAGCAGCGTAGATGAGAGGACGGGCTACACCTTC. This encodes CASSVDERTGYTF.

The V gene is TRBV6-1, the J gene TRBJ2-5; D might be TRBD1 or TRBD2, each matching 6 bases. V was clipped by 10 bases and J by 1 base, with 13 bases between them. The CDR3 has 13 amino acids. Germline V gene lookup returns CDR1 MNHNS and CDR2 SASEGT. The CDR3 loop is CAICSGAQETQYF. In DNA, the CDR3 is TGTGCCATATGCTCGGGGGCCCAAGAGACCCAGTACTTC.